This is a list of T cell receptor beta chains from one sample in a study of T cells in localized non-small cell lung cancer. The assay was immunoSEQ multiplex PCR, and TCRdb's table has in-frame clones only and misses some. The top ten hold around 2.9% of the sample, which has tens of thousands of clones, over 70% seen once. This sample comprised peripheral blood, obtained before any cancer treatment. The receptors come from a woman between 35 and 75 years old with stage I lung adenocarcinoma. Each CDR3 is given with its conserved first and last residue. The order of the fields is D gene, V gene, CDR3 protein. A D gene is named only where the DNA matches it firmly.

-,TRBV7-3,CASSNSGANTGELFF
-,TRBV9,CASSATSTRLNTGELFF
-,TRBV6-5,CASSYRAPGELFF
TRBD1,TRBV18,CASSPTGAESPLHF
-,TRBV7-8,CASSFPGLVVRRNEQFF
-,TRBV30,CAWSHGNNQPQHF
-,TRBV5-1,CASSSDETQYF
TRBD2,TRBV7-9,CASSYTTSNTGELFF
-,TRBV27,CASSVGGGFGGYTF
-,TRBV4-1,CASSPPTTTGELFF
-,TRBV6-5,CASSYVGGPYEQYF
-,TRBV10-3,CAISRDKSVETQYF
TRBD2,TRBV2,CASSGNSGSMNEQFF
TRBD1,TRBV5-1,CASSPGTGGHNEQFF
-,TRBV2,CASSGFYGGELFF
-,TRBV10-3,CAIAKSNLRDEKLFF
-,TRBV28,CASSLAGGGYTF
TRBD2,TRBV13,CASSPGGYSYNEQFF
TRBD1,TRBV9,CASSVGTGDQETQYF
-,TRBV7-3,CASSPRIGPDTQYF
-,TRBV7-2,CASSLGSSQETQYF
TRBD1,TRBV19,CASRRDRGDSNQPQHF
TRBD1,TRBV6-5,CASSYSSAGGTEAFF
TRBD2,TRBV25-1,CASSDGLDYLGYQETQYF
-,TRBV27,CASSPTTYEQYF
-,TRBV7-8,CASSLVAASSYEQYF
TRBD2,TRBV15,CATSRDPGGDEQYF
-,TRBV29-1,CSVEGSGQGQFF
-,TRBV30,CAADGYNQPQHF
TRBD2,TRBV18,CASSPSSGSSNEQFF
-,TRBV27,CASSRSRGENEKLFF
TRBD2,TRBV29-1,CSVEDPGASGTLHEQYF
TRBD2,TRBV18,CASSGGSSYEQYF
TRBD2,TRBV4-1,CASSQEAGLENEQFF
-,TRBV2,CASSDIMGRTSYEQYF
TRBD2,TRBV4-2,CASSHVLAGEADTQYF
TRBD2,TRBV10-3,CAISETGFPGLASEQYF
-,TRBV25-1,CASTSAGGYEQYF
TRBD1,TRBV4-1,CASSHQTGDISPLHF
-,TRBV6-1,CASSEGPGGPETQYF
TRBD1,TRBV28,CASNPPRTGVTSRNQPQHF
TRBD2,TRBV18,CASSPGLAGGPYEQYF